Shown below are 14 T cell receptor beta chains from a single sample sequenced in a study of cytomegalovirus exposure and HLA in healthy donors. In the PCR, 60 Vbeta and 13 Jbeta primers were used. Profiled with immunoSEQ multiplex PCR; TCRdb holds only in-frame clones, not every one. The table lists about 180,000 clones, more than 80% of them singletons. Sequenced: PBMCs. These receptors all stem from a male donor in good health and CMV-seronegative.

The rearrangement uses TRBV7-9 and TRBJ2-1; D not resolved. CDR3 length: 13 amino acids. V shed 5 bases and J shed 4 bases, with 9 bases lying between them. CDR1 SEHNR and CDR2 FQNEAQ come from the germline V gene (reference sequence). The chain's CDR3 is CASSGRLYNEQFF. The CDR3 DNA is TGTGCCAGCAGCGGCAGGCTATACAATGAGCAGTTCTTC. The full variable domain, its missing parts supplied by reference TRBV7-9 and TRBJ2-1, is DTGVSQNPRHKITKRGQNVTFRCDPISEHNRLYWYRQTLGQGPEFLTYFQNEAQLEKSRLLSDRFSAERPKGSFSTLEIQRTEQGDSAMYLCASSGRLYNEQFFGPGTRLTVL.

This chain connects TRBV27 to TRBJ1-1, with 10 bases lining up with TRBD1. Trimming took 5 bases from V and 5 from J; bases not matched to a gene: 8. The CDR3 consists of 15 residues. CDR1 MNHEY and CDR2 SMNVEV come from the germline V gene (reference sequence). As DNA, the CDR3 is TGTGCCAGCAGTCGGTCGGGACAGGGGAGAACTGAAGCTTTCTTT. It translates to CASSRSGQGRTEAFF.

DNA for the CDR3: TGTGCCATCAGTGAGTCACTCGCGAACTATGGCTACACCTTC. Translated, it gives CAISESLANYGYTF. This chain uses TRBV10-3 with TRBJ1-2; the D is unclear. This CDR3 is built from 14 residues. The germline V gene has CDR1 ENHRY and CDR2 SYGVKD. Trimming took off 0 bases at V and 2 bases at J, with 7 bases between the two ends.

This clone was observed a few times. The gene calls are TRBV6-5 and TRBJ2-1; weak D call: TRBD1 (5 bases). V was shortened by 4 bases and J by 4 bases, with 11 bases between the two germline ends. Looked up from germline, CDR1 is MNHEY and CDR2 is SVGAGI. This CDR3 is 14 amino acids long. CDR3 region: CASSFQGRYNEQFF. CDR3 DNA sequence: TGTGCCAGCAGTTTCCAGGGTAGATACAATGAGCAGTTCTTC.

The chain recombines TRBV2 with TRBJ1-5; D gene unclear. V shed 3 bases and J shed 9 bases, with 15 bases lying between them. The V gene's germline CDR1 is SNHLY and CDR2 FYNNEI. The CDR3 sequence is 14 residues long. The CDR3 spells CASSDQTARAPQHF. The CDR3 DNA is TGTGCCAGCAGTGATCAGACTGCCCGAGCGCCCCAGCATTTT.

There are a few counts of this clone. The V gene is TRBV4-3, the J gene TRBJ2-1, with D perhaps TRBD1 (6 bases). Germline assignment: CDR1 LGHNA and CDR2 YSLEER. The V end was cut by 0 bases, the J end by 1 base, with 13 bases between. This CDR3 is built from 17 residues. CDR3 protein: CASSQEGEQGSYNEQFF. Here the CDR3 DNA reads TGCGCCAGCAGCCAAGAAGGGGAACAGGGTTCCTACAATGAGCAGTTCTTC.

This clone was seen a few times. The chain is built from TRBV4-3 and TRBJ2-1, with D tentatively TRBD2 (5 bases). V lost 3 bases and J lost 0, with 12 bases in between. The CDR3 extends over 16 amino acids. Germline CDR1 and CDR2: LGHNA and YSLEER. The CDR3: CASSHGLASSYNEQFF. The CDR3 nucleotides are TGCGCCAGCAGCCACGGGCTAGCCAGCTCCTACAATGAGCAGTTCTTC.

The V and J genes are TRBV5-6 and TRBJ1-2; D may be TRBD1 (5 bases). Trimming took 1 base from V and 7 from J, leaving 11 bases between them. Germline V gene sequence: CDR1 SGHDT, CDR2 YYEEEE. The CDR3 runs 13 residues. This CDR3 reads CASSLNRKSGYTF. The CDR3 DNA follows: TGTGCCAGCAGCTTGAACAGGAAGAGTGGCTACACCTTC.

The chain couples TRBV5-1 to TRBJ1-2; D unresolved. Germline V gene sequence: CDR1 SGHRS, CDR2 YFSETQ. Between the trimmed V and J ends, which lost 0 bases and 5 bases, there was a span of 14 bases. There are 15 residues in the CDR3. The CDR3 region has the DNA TGCGCCAGCAGCTTGGATAGCGTGTCAGGTTATGGCTACACCTTC. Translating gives CASSLDSVSGYGYTF.

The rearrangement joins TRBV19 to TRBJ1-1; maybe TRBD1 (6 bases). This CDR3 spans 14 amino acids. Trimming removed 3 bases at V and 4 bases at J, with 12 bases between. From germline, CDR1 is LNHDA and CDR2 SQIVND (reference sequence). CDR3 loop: CASSINRVITEAFF. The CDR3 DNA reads TGTGCCAGTAGTATCAACAGGGTTATCACTGAAGCTTTCTTT.

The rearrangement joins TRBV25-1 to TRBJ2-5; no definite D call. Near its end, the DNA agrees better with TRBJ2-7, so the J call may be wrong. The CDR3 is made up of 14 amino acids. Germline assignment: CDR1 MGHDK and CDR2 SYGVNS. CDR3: CASSGPGVHLEQYF. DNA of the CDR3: TGTGCCAGCAGTGGACCCGGAGTGCATCTCGAGCAGTACTTC.

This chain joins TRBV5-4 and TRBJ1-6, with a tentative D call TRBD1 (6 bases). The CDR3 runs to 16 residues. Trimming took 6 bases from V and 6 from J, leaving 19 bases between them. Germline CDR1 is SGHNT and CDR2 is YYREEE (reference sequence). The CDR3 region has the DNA TGTGCCAGCAACCAACGGGGGGGCGGTCGTAATTCACCCCTCCACTTT. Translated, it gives CASNQRGGGRNSPLHF.

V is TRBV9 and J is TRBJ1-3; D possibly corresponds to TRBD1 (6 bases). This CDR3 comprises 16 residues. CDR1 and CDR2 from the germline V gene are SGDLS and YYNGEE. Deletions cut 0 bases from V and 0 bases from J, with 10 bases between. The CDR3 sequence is CASSVVGGSSGNTIYF. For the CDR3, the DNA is TGTGCCAGCAGCGTAGTTGGGGGCTCCTCTGGAAACACCATATATTTT.

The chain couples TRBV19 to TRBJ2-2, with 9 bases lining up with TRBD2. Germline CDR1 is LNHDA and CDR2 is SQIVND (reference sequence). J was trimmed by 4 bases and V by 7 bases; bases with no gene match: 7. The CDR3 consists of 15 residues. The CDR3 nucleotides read TGTGCCAGTATTAATAGCGGGAGAGTCACCGGGGAGCTGTTTTTT. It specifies CASINSGRVTGELFF.